Each of the 15 T cell receptor beta chains below was sequenced from the same sample in a study of vaccination and CD4 T cells after COVID-19. Treatment specified: approximately 10-day PBMC culture with coronavirus spike peptide pools or control peptides (ViraFEST assay). Their antigens remain unidentified. Sequencing of cultured CD4+ T cell DNA used the Oncomine TCR Beta short-read assay. MiXCR was run by TCRdb on the PCR reads, yielding one entry per CDR3 protein. The profile shows approximately 15,000 distinct CDR3 sequences, about 50% of them singletons. The sequencing input was CD4+ T cells from blood, cultured in vitro. All receptors come from a human donor who had recovered from COVID-19.

This clonotype was observed a few times. This chain links TRBV20-1 with TRBJ1-5; D ambiguous. This CDR3 has 13 amino acids. Between the trimmed V and J ends, which lost 1 base and 7 bases, there was a span of 11 bases. CDR1 and CDR2 (germline): DFQATT, SNEGSKA (reference sequence). Here the CDR3 reads CSARGEGWQPQHF. The DNA for the CDR3 is TGCAGTGCTAGAGGGGAGGGATGGCAGCCCCAGCATTTT.

This clonotype was picked up a small number of times. The V and J genes are TRBV20-1 and TRBJ2-2; D is possibly TRBD2 (6 bases). Germline V gives CDR1 DFQATT, CDR2 SNEGSKA (reference sequence). V was cut by 1 base and J by 2 bases, with 14 bases left in between. The CDR3 length is 16 residues. The CDR3 loop reads CSARGSTRGNTGELFF. CDR3 in DNA: TGCAGTGCTAGAGGATCGACTAGGGGAAACACCGGGGAGCTGTTTTTT.

Worth noting for this clonotype: Compared with germline, one end of the junction differs, possibly owing to a read error. This chain connects TRBV11-1 to TRBJ2-3; D may correspond to TRBD1 or TRBD2 (6 bases each). The CDR3 has 13 residues. Germline lookup yields CDR1 SGHAT and CDR2 FQDESV (reference sequence). As DNA, the CDR3 is TGTGCCAGCAGCTTAGCGCGGGACACCCGAGGCCATTTT. Its translation: CASSLARDTRGHF.

This chain links TRBV7-2 with TRBJ2-7, with 9 bases matching TRBD2. Germline V lookup: CDR1 SGHTA, CDR2 FQGNSA. V lost 1 base, J lost 5 bases, and 6 bases stayed unmatched. The CDR3 sequence is 15 residues long. CDR3 nucleotide sequence: TGTGCCAGCAGCTTAGTTAGCGGGAGTGGCGACGAGCAGTACTTC. Amino acids: CASSLVSGSGDEQYF.

J is TRBJ2-5 and V is TRBV11-3, with TRBD2 as a possible D gene (6 bases). The CDR3 runs 13 residues. Germline values: CDR1 SGHNT, CDR2 YENEEA. V shed 5 bases and J shed 3 bases, with 10 bases lying between them. CDR3 DNA sequence: TGTGCCAGCAGCACGGGACTTGAAGAGACCCAGTACTTC. This gives the protein CASSTGLEETQYF.

V and J are TRBV7-2 and TRBJ2-7; TRBD1 matches at 10 bases. The CDR3 covers 14 residues. With V trimmed by 4 bases and J by 2 bases, 2 bases remained unmatched. The germline CDR1 and CDR2 sequences are SGHTA and FQGNSA. The CDR3 DNA sequence: TGTGCCAGCAGCTCAGGACAGGGGGCCTACGAGCAGTACTTC. This gives the protein CASSSGQGAYEQYF.

The genes are TRBV12-3 or TRBV12-4 and TRBJ2-6; D possibly corresponds to TRBD2 (6 bases). The CDR3 has 15 residues. V gave up 7 bases and J gave up 0 bases, with 10 bases separating them. Written as DNA, the CDR3 is TGTGCCAGCACCGGAGGGGTCTCTGGGGCCAACGTCCTGACTTTC. It yields the protein CASTGGVSGANVLTF.

The chain has TRBV6-2 or TRBV6-3 and TRBJ1-1; no clear D gene. CDR1 and CDR2 (germline): MNHEY, SVGEGT. The CDR3 loop spans 17 amino acids. Trimming took 2 bases from V and 0 from J, leaving 16 bases between them. The CDR3 spells CASSYPSGEGMNTEAFF. The CDR3 DNA sequence: TGTGCCAGCAGTTACCCAAGCGGGGAAGGGATGAACACTGAAGCTTTCTTT.

CDR3 residues: CASSLGRTETDTQYF. In DNA form, the CDR3 reads TGTGCCAGCAGCTTAGGAAGGACAGAAACAGATACGCAGTATTTT. This chain uses TRBV11-3 with TRBJ2-3; D possibly corresponds to TRBD1 (6 bases). V lost 1 base and J lost 3, with 11 bases in between. This CDR3 has 15 amino acids. From germline, CDR1 is SGHNT and CDR2 YENEEA.

This clonotype was seen a few times. V gene TRBV19 combines with J gene TRBJ1-6; D possibly corresponds to TRBD1 (6 bases). Trimming shortened V by 7 bases and J by 7 bases, and 11 bases separated the two germline ends. Germline lookup yields CDR1 LNHDA and CDR2 SQIVND (reference sequence). The CDR3 runs to 13 residues. The CDR3 DNA follows: TGTGCCAGTACTACAACAGGGAATTCACCCCTCCACTTT. The encoded protein is CASTTTGNSPLHF.

As concerns this clonotype: Being one base from a much bigger clone, this may be a read error. The gene calls are TRBV20-1 and TRBJ1-5; 7 bases are a match to TRBD1. The ends lost 1 base at V and 6 bases at J; junction bases unmatched: 6. The CDR3 is made up of 14 amino acids. Germline V CDR1 and CDR2: DFQATT, SNEGSKA (reference sequence). CDR3 sequence reads: CSARGDRERQPQHF. CDR3 DNA sequence: TGCAGTGCTAGAGGTGACAGGGAACGTCAGCCCCAGCATTTT.

This chain connects TRBV20-1 to TRBJ2-2; D gene uncertain. The V end was cut by 6 bases, the J end by 5 bases, with 13 bases between. CDR1 and CDR2 from the germline V gene are DFQATT and SNEGSKA (reference sequence). The CDR3 totals 13 residues. The CDR3 sequence is CSAKPGETGELFF. DNA for the CDR3: TGCAGTGCCAAACCAGGAGAAACCGGGGAGCTGTTTTTT.

The J gene is TRBJ2-7, the V gene TRBV7-8, with 9 nucleotides matching TRBD1. The CDR3 loop spans 16 amino acids. Germline assignment: CDR1 SGHVS and CDR2 FQNEAQ. V gave up 0 bases and J gave up 4 bases; unmatched junction bases: 7. CDR3 bases: TGTGCCAGCAGCTTAGCGCCGACAGGGGGAGGATACGAGCAGTACTTC. It yields the protein CASSLAPTGGGYEQYF.

This chain uses TRBV7-6 with TRBJ2-7; D tentatively fits TRBD1 or TRBD2 (5 bases each). The germline CDR1 and CDR2 sequences are SGHVS and FNYEAQ. The germline V and J ends were trimmed by 7 bases and 0 bases, with 22 bases remaining between them. The CDR3 consists of 17 residues. CDR3 amino acids: CASTNRGDGYRSYEQYF. The CDR3, as DNA: TGTGCCAGCACCAACCGAGGGGACGGCTATCGCTCCTACGAGCAGTACTTC.

The V and J genes are TRBV6-1 and TRBJ2-1, with a possible D match to TRBD1 (6 bases). Germline V gene lookup returns CDR1 MNHNS and CDR2 SASEGT. CDR3 length equals 15 residues. V lost 10 bases, J lost 2 bases, and 18 bases lay in between. CDR3: CAIRTDLSTYNEQFF. The CDR3 DNA follows: TGTGCCATCAGGACAGATTTGAGCACCTACAATGAGCAGTTCTTC.